This entry features one T cell receptor beta chain sequence. Assay: immunoSEQ multiplex PCR; the TCRdb copy retains only in-frame clones and omits some. The sample consists of roughly 170,000 clones, about 80% of them appearing once. Trimming left V 8 bases short and J 0 bases short, with 16 bases between. CDR3 length equals 15 residues. Germline V lookup: CDR1 KGHSH, CDR2 LQKENI. This entry belongs to a study of blood T cell repertoires in COVID-19. Sample: peripheral blood. V and J are TRBV18 and TRBJ1-1; possibly TRBD1 for D (6 bases). The sequence was obtained from a human donor in a cohort sampled during active COVID-19. The CDR3 DNA is TGTGCCAGCCCCTCTAAGAACAGGGTGAACACTGAAGCTTTCTTT. It encodes CASPSKNRVNTEAFF.